The T cell receptor (beta chain) described here comes from a study of blood T cell repertoires in COVID-19. V gave up 4 bases and J gave up 4 bases, with 17 bases separating them. The V gene's germline CDR1 is SGHNT and CDR2 YYREEE (reference sequence). The CDR3 runs 15 residues. The protocol was immunoSEQ multiplex PCR, while the TCRdb copy is restricted to in-frame clones and leaves out a portion. The table records under 300,000 clones, 80% to 90% of them present only once. This chain joins TRBV5-4 and TRBJ1-2; D possibly corresponds to TRBD1 (6 bases). This receptor was identified in a man older than 75 with acute or convalescent COVID-19. Sequenced sample: peripheral blood. The DNA of the CDR3 is TGTGCCAGCAGCGAAGCGGACGGGACAAGCTATGGCTACACCTTC. Its protein is CASSEADGTSYGYTF.